This T cell receptor beta chain was observed in a study of radiotherapy plus CTLA-4 blockade in lung cancer. Looking at the study overall: Around 19% of enrolled patients responded objectively, and 31% had disease control.

This CDR3 spans 15 amino acids. V lost 2 bases to trimming and J lost 6 bases; unmatched junction nucleotides: 6. Germline values: CDR1 SGHTA, CDR2 FQGNSA. Findings and caveats of the study: Blood saw expansion of tumor-derived TCR clones after radiotherapy plus ipilimumab.

Profiled with immunoSEQ multiplex PCR; TCRdb holds only in-frame clones, not every one. The sample lists 30,000 to 45,000 clones; roughly two thirds were seen once. This clone was counted once. Antigen specificity is unknown. The chain employs TRBV7-2 and TRBJ2-1; 8 bases line up with TRBD1. Sequencing used peripheral blood, obtained from a patient treated with radiotherapy plus ipilimumab. The source is a human donor with non-small cell lung cancer who had stable disease on radiotherapy plus ipilimumab. The CDR3, as DNA: TGTGCCAGCAGCTTAAGGGGACAGGTCATCAATGAGCAGTTCTTC. Its protein is CASSLRGQVINEQFF.